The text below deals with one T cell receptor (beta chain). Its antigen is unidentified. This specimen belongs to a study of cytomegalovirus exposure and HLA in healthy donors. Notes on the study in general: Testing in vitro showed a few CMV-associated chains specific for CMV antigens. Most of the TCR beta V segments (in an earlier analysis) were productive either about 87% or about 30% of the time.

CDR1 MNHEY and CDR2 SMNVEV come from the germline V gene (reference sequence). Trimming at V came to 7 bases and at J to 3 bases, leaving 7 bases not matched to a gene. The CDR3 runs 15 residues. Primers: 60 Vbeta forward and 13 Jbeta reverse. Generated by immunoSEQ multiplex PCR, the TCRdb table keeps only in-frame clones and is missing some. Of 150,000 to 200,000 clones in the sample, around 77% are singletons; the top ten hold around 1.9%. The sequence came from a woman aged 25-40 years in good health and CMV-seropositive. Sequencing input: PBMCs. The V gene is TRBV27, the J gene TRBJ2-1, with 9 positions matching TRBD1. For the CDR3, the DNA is TGTGCCAGCACCCCCGGGACAGGGAGCTACAATGAGCAGTTCTTC. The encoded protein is CASTPGTGSYNEQFF.